This TCR beta chain emerged from a study of regulatory T cells in long-lasting Graves disease. Time point specified: newly diagnosed GD, antithyroid drugs for less than 3 months. Construction of the TCR library relied on RNA isolated from PBMCs. Combining iRepertoire HTBI primers with Arm-PCR of CDR3 regions, the authors built TCR beta libraries. TCRdb independently ran MiXCR on the multiplex PCR reads; one entry per CDR3 protein. The profile shows around 500,000 distinct CDR3 sequences, around 12% of them singletons. V lost 2 bases, J lost 6 bases, and 8 bases lay in between. Germline V gene data show CDR1 as MNHEY and CDR2 as SVGEGT. The CDR3 has 13 residues. This sample also belongs to another study, concerning T cells in Graves' hyperthyroidism and ophthalmopathy.

The TCR comes from a woman under 40 with Graves disease. This sample comprised peripheral blood mononuclear cells (PBMCs), obtained at new diagnosis, from a patient treated with antithyroid drugs. This chain uses TRBV6-2 or TRBV6-3 with TRBJ1-5; D ambiguous. The CDR3 reads CASSYKDGQPQHF. The CDR3 DNA sequence: TGTGCCAGCAGTTACAAGGACGGTCAGCCCCAGCATTTT.